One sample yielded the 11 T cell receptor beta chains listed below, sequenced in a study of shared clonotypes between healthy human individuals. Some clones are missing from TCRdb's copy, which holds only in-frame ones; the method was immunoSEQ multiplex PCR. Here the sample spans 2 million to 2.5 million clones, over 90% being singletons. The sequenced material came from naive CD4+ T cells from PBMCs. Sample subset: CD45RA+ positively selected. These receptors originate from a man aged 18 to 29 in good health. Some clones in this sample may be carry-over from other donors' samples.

The CDR3 region is CASSPRTSFEGYADTQYF. The CDR3 bases are TGTGCCAGCAGCCCTCGGACCTCCTTTGAGGGCTATGCAGATACGCAGTATTTT. The rearrangement links TRBV7-3 to TRBJ2-3, with a tentative D call TRBD2 (5 bases). CDR1 and CDR2 (germline): SGHTA, FQGTGA. CDR3 length: 18 amino acids. Trimming left V 5 bases short and J 4 bases short, with 25 bases between.

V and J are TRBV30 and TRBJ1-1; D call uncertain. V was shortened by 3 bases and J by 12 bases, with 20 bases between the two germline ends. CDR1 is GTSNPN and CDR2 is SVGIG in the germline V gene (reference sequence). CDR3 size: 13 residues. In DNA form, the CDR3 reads TGTGCCTGGAGCCAAAATTTCGGAGAGGAGTCTTTCTTT. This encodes CAWSQNFGEESFF.

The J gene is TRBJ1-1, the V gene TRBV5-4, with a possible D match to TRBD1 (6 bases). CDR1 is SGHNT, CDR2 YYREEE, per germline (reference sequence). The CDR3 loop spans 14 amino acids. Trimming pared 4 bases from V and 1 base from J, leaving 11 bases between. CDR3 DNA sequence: TGTGCCAGCAGCCAAAAGACAGGGAACACTGAAGCTTTCTTT. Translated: CASSQKTGNTEAFF. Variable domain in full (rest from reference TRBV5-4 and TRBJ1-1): ETGVTQSPTHLIKTRGQQVTLRCSSQSGHNTVSWYQQALGQGPQFIFQYYREEENGRGNFPPRFSGLQFPNYSSELNVNALELDDSALYLCASSQKTGNTEAFFGQGTRLTVV.

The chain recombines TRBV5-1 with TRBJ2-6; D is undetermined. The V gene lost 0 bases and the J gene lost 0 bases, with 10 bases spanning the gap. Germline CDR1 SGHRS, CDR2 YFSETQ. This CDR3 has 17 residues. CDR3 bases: TGCGCCAGCAGCTTGGGTTTACAGAGCTCTGGGGCCAACGTCCTGACTTTC. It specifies CASSLGLQSSGANVLTF.

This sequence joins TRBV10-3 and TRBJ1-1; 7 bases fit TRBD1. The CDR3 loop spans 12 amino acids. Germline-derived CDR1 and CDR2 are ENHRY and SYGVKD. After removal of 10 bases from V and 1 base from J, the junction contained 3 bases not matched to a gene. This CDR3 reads CASGQENTEAFF. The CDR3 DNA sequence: TGTGCCAGTGGACAGGAGAACACTGAAGCTTTCTTT.

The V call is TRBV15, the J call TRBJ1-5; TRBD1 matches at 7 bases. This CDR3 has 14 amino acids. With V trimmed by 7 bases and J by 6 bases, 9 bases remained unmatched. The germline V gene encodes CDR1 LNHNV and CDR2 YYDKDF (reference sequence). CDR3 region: CATTQDRVGQPQHF. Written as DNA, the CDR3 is TGTGCCACCACCCAAGACAGGGTGGGTCAGCCCCAGCATTTT.

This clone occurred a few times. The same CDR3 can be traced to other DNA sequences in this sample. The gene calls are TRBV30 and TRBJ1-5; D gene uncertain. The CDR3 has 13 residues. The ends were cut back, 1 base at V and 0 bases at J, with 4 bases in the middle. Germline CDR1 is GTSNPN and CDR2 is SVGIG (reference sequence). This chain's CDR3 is CAWSGSSNQPQHF. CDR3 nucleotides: TGTGCCTGGAGTGGTTCTAGCAATCAGCCCCAGCATTTT.

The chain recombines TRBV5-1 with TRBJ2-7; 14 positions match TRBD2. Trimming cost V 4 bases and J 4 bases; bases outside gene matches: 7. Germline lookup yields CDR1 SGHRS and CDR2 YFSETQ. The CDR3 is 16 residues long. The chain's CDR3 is CASSLQTSGRGYEQYF. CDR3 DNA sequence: TGCGCCAGCAGCCTGCAGACTAGCGGGAGGGGTTACGAGCAGTACTTC.

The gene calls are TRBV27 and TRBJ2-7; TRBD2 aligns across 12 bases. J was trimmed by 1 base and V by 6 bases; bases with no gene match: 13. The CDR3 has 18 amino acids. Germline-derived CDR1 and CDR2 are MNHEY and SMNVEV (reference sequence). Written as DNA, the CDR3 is TGTGCCAGCAGCCCCCTTCGCGGGACTAGCGGGCCTTCCTACGAGCAGTACTTC. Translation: CASSPLRGTSGPSYEQYF.

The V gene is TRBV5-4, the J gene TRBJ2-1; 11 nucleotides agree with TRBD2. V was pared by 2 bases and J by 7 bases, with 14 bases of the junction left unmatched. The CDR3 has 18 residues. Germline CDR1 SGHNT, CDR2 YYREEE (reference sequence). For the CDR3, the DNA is TGTGCCAGCAGCTTCGGAAAGACTAGCGGGGCCCTCGGGAATGAGCAGTTCTTC. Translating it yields CASSFGKTSGALGNEQFF.

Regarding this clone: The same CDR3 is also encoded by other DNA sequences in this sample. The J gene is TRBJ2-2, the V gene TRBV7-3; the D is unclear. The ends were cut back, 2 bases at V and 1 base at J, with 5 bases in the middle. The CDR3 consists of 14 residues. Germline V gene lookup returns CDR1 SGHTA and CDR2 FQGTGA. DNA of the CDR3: TGTGCCAGCAGCTTAGGCAGGAACACCGGGGAGCTGTTTTTT. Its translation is CASSLGRNTGELFF.